This is a list of T cell receptor beta chains from one sample in a study of CXCR3-negative and CXCR3-positive naive CD8 T cells. TCRdb reworked the 5' RACE reads into one entry per CDR3 protein, no DNA. The data show tens of thousands of distinct CDR3 sequences, and the top ten clones hold around 0.51%. The material sequenced was naive CXCR3+ CD8+ T cells from blood. The receptors derive from a human donor in good health. Some clones in this sample may be carry-over from other donors' samples. Each CDR3 is given with its conserved first and last residue.

j_call	v_call	cdr3_length	cdr3_aa
TRBJ2-3	TRBV12-3/TRBV12-4	13	CASSSGGSGTQYF
TRBJ2-1	TRBV4-2	19	CASSQEILAGDSSYNEQFF
TRBJ2-3	TRBV7-9	15	CASSLYGRNTDTQYF
TRBJ2-7	TRBV6-2/TRBV6-3	13	CASSYSNEIEQYF
TRBJ2-2	TRBV3-1	17	CASSQEIPGAGTGELFF
TRBJ2-5	TRBV3-1	13	CASFQGSGETQYF
TRBJ2-5	TRBV6-1	15	CASSEATGRQETQYF
TRBJ1-1	TRBV20-1	15	CSARDFTGEIAEAFF
TRBJ2-1	TRBV4-1	15	CASSQGRSSYNEQFF
TRBJ2-5	TRBV10-3	11	CTIRVSGTQYF
TRBJ2-1	TRBV18	15	CASSPIRGLSGEQFF
TRBJ1-2	TRBV3-1	15	CASSDPWGANYGYTF
TRBJ2-7	TRBV12-3/TRBV12-4	15	CASRGLAASSYEQYF
TRBJ2-3	TRBV21-1	15	CASSKKWGSRSTQYF
TRBJ2-5	TRBV7-2	16	CASSLLAGGPVETQYF
TRBJ2-3	TRBV20-1	19	CSATKVGTSGGAWTDTQYF
TRBJ2-7	TRBV5-1	15	CASSLSGDNSYEQYF
TRBJ2-5	TRBV11-2	15	CASSLTGGSQETQYF
TRBJ2-7	TRBV7-2	13	CASSLKSVHEQYF
TRBJ1-5	TRBV6-2/TRBV6-3	13	CASSPTINQPQHF
TRBJ2-7	TRBV6-5	13	CATSVGVAYEQYF
TRBJ1-6	TRBV2	14	CASKGSPWDSPLHF
TRBJ2-1	TRBV6-6	15	CASSLRAGPNNEQFF
TRBJ1-3	TRBV6-1	12	CASSGQFDTIYF
TRBJ2-2	TRBV12-3/TRBV12-4	17	CASRQTTARVGDGELFF
TRBJ2-1	TRBV29-1	13	CSVEIADYNEQFF
TRBJ2-1	TRBV28	14	CASSGQDTYNEQFF
TRBJ2-1	TRBV29-1	13	CSVEGVSYNEQFF
TRBJ2-7	TRBV6-2/TRBV6-3	13	CASSYSRVYEQYF
TRBJ2-5	TRBV29-1	15	CSVDGTGDPAETQYF
TRBJ2-2	TRBV27	14	CASSSPPGTGELFF
TRBJ1-4	TRBV7-3	21	CASSLNARDRRETSTNEKLFF
TRBJ2-3	TRBV6-2/TRBV6-3	15	CASSTRDYSTDTQYF
TRBJ1-2	TRBV9	12	CASSERGFGYTF
TRBJ1-1	TRBV5-5	16	CASSLDSGTWNTEAFF
TRBJ2-2	TRBV12-3/TRBV12-4	12	CANRQGAGELFF
TRBJ2-7	TRBV20-1	15	CSARESEGTAYEQYF
TRBJ2-1	TRBV12-3/TRBV12-4	15	CASSLTAGGHNEQFF
TRBJ2-1	TRBV5-1	16	CASSLAGTGTYNEQFF
TRBJ1-5	TRBV6-2/TRBV6-3	15	CASRTIQGAGQPQHF